This T cell receptor (beta chain) was identified during a study of T-cell memory formation after mild COVID-19. The V gene's germline CDR1 is SQVTM and CDR2 ANQGSEA. This CDR3 contains 11 residues. V lost 3 bases to trimming and J lost 3 bases, with 6 bases between them. TCRdb called the 5' RACE reads again in MiXCR, with one record for every CDR3 protein. The table shows approximately 440,000 distinct CDR3 sequences, with roughly 20% occurring only once. This receptor was identified in an adult woman who had mild COVID-19 (a few samples of this study predate the infection). Cell type and time point are not known. What was sequenced was PBMCs or a T cell subset sorted from them (not recorded which). V usage is TRBV29-1 and J usage is TRBJ2-7; D uncertain. The CDR3 here is CSVELNYEQYF. As DNA, the CDR3 is TGCAGCGTTGAGCTCAACTACGAGCAGTACTTC.